This T cell receptor beta chain appears in the sequencing data of a study of blood T cell repertoires in COVID-19. Authors' processing steps: Estimation of nucleated cell counts was performed using reference gene primer amplification. Method: immunoSEQ multiplex PCR; TCRdb's copy keeps in-frame clones and lacks some. Clone size and the V and J calls come from that table; the DNA yielded D and trimming. The table shows fewer than 350,000 clones, with about 85% occurring only once. In germline, CDR1 is SNHLY, CDR2 FYNNEI. Unmatched junction bases numbered 3, after V lost 6 bases and J lost 2 bases. The length of the CDR3 is 14 residues. Participants spanned ages roughly 18 to 90 years and resided in 20 to 30 US areas. Participants' own reports of clinical history determined their cohort assignment.

This TCR was recovered from a woman in her fifties or sixties who had recovered from COVID-19. This sequence joins TRBV2 and TRBJ1-3; 8 nucleotides line up with TRBD1. Sequenced input: PBMCs or T cells enriched from blood (not recorded which). The CDR3, as DNA: TGTGCCAGCAGAAGGACAGGGCCTGGAAACACCATATATTTT. Translation: CASRRTGPGNTIYF.